The rows below give T cell receptor beta chains drawn from one sample of a study of T cell responses to AZD1222 COVID-19 vaccine. This table comes from immunoSEQ multiplex PCR, and its TCRdb copy is limited to in-frame clones, with some not included. The sample records approximately 200,000 clones, almost 95% being singletons. The sequences come from peripheral blood, collected on day 0 of AZD1222 vaccination. The receptors shown here come from an adult in good health. The CDR3 runs from the conserved cysteine through the conserved F or W. D genes are given only for firm matches. The listing skips clone size in some rows; elsewhere it reads once, few, many or a size class.

>TRBV2|once|12|TRBJ1-2|TRBD1
CASRGTGNGYTF
TGTGCCAGCAGGGGGACAGGGAATGGCTACACCTTC
>TRBV27|.|15|TRBJ2-3|.
CASGRPLTVTDTQYF
TGTGCCAGCGGACGACCGTTGACAGTCACAGATACGCAGTATTTT
>TRBV28|.|15|TRBJ1-1|.
CASSERWSMNTEAFF
TGTGCCAGCAGTGAACGGTGGAGCATGAACACTGAAGCTTTCTTT
>TRBV6-5|.|12|TRBJ2-7|.
CASSLEGYEQYF
TGTGCCAGCAGTCTTGAGGGCTACGAGCAGTACTTC
>TRBV7-2|.|15|TRBJ1-5|.
CASSFGLHSNQPQHF
TGTGCCAGCAGCTTTGGTCTCCATAGCAATCAGCCCCAGCATTTT
>TRBV30|.|14|TRBJ1-3|.
CAWTGLLTGSTIYF
TGTGCCTGGACAGGGCTCCTCACAGGTTCCACCATATATTTT
>TRBV9|.|13|TRBJ1-2|.
CASSVEENYGYTF
TGTGCCAGCAGCGTCGAGGAAAACTATGGCTACACCTTC
>TRBV6-1|.|12|TRBJ1-3|.
CASSDRMNTIYF
TGTGCCAGCAGTGACAGGATGAACACCATATATTTT
>TRBV4-2|.|14|TRBJ1-2|.
CASSQDGREGGYTF
TGTGCCAGCAGCCAAGATGGCAGGGAAGGTGGCTACACCTTC
>TRBV9|.|13|TRBJ2-1|.
CASSVEPDYEQFF
TGTGCCAGCAGCGTCGAGCCCGACTATGAGCAGTTCTTC
>TRBV7-2|.|13|TRBJ1-2|.
CASSLNPGFGYTF
TGTGCCAGCAGCTTAAACCCAGGGTTTGGCTACACCTTC
>TRBV5-4|.|16|TRBJ2-5|TRBD1
CASSLSLADRQETQYF
TGTGCCAGCAGCTTGTCATTGGCGGACAGGCAAGAGACCCAGTACTTC
>TRBV25-1|.|18|TRBJ2-7|.
CASSDPGTAEFNTYEQYF
TGTGCCAGCAGTGACCCCGGGACGGCCGAATTTAACACCTACGAGCAGTACTTC
>TRBV6-2/TRBV6-3|.|11|TRBJ2-2|.
CASGHSGELFF
TGTGCCAGCGGCCATTCGGGGGAGCTGTTTTTT
>TRBV5-1|.|13|TRBJ2-3|.
CASSSAGTDTQYF
TGCGCCAGCAGCTCGGCGGGCACAGATACGCAGTATTTT
>TRBV27|.|13|TRBJ2-7|.
CASSLRGFYEQYF
TGTGCCAGCAGTTTACGGGGGTTCTACGAGCAGTACTTC
>TRBV18|.|14|TRBJ2-7|.
CASSPPSGSYEQYF
TGTGCCAGCTCACCACCCTCCGGCTCCTACGAGCAGTACTTC
>TRBV5-1|.|15|TRBJ1-1|.
CASSLGAGGNTEAFF
TGCGCCAGCAGCTTGGGTGCGGGCGGGAACACTGAAGCTTTCTTT
>TRBV27|.|14|TRBJ2-7|TRBD2
CASSLSAGAYEQYF
TGTGCCAGCAGTTTATCCGCGGGAGCCTACGAGCAGTACTTC
>TRBV5-5|.|15|TRBJ1-5|TRBD1
CASSRTGNSNQPQHF
TGTGCCAGCAGCCGGACAGGGAATAGCAATCAGCCCCAGCATTTT
>TRBV6-4|.|17|TRBJ1-4|.
CASSPTGTSAPNEKLFF
TGTGCCAGCAGTCCCACAGGGACCTCAGCCCCTAATGAAAAACTGTTTTTT
>TRBV24-1|.|14|TRBJ1-5|.
CATSDFRGAQPQHF
TGTGCCACCAGTGATTTTCGGGGGGCTCAGCCCCAGCATTTT
>TRBV7-3|.|13|TRBJ2-3|.
CASSLLGTDTQYF
TGTGCCAGCAGCTTACTGGGAACCGATACGCAGTATTTT
>TRBV11-2|.|17|TRBJ2-7|TRBD1
CASSRRRSGDRVVEQYF
TGTGCCAGCAGCCGCCGGAGGTCGGGGGACAGGGTGGTCGAGCAGTACTTC
>TRBV4-3|.|15|TRBJ1-1|.
CASSQELRGSTEAFF
TGCGCCAGCAGCCAAGAACTGAGAGGCAGCACTGAAGCTTTCTTT
>TRBV6-5|.|12|TRBJ2-2|.
CASSSRPGELFF
TGTGCCAGCAGCTCCCGTCCCGGGGAGCTGTTTTTT
>TRBV6-5|.|14|TRBJ1-2|TRBD1
CASSPTGGSYGYTF
TGTGCCAGCAGTCCCACAGGGGGCTCCTATGGCTACACCTTC
>TRBV5-1|.|17|TRBJ2-1|TRBD2
CASSLAASGRAVNEQFF
TGCGCCAGCAGCTTGGCGGCTAGCGGGAGGGCAGTCAATGAGCAGTTCTTC
>TRBV5-1|.|13|TRBJ1-2|.
CASSLAGKDGYTF
TGCGCCAGCAGCTTGGCGGGGAAGGATGGCTACACCTTC
>TRBV6-4|.|15|TRBJ2-1|TRBD2
CASSAEAGGYNEQFF
TGTGCCAGCAGTGCCGAAGCGGGAGGGTACAATGAGCAGTTCTTC
>TRBV27|.|12|TRBJ2-7|.
CASSSRSYEQYF
TGTGCCAGTTCCAGTCGGAGTTACGAGCAGTACTTC
>TRBV28|.|17|TRBJ1-6|.
CASSVSLGRDINSPLHF
TGTGCCAGCAGTGTGAGCCTCGGTCGGGATATCAATTCACCCCTCCACTTT
>TRBV5-8|.|11|TRBJ1-2|.
CASSPSYGYTF
TGTGCCAGCAGCCCCAGTTATGGCTACACCTTC
>TRBV11-2|.|13|TRBJ1-1|.
CAAGLRGGTEAFF
TGTGCCGCTGGGTTAAGGGGCGGAACTGAAGCTTTCTTT
>TRBV28|.|14|TRBJ1-3|.
CASSLTGYGNTIYF
TGTGCCAGCAGTTTAACGGGGTACGGAAACACCATATATTTT
>TRBV28|.|16|TRBJ1-2|.
CASSFSGTASLYGYTF
TGTGCCAGCAGTTTTTCGGGCACCGCGAGTCTCTATGGCTACACCTTC
>TRBV6-5|.|13|TRBJ1-1|.
CASSLTENTEAFF
TGTGCCAGCAGCTTGACAGAGAACACTGAAGCTTTCTTT
>TRBV28|few|11|TRBJ2-7|.
CASTRGFEQYF
TGTGCCAGCACGCGGGGCTTCGAGCAGTACTTC
>TRBV28|.|13|TRBJ1-5|.
CASSFLGNQPQHF
TGTGCCAGCAGTTTCTTGGGAAATCAGCCCCAGCATTTT
>TRBV20-1|.|16|TRBJ2-1|TRBD2
CSASQLKAGGVDEQFF
TGCAGTGCTAGTCAGTTAAAAGCGGGAGGGGTCGATGAGCAGTTCTTC
>TRBV25-1|.|14|TRBJ1-1|TRBD1
CASRETGENTEAFF
TGTGCCAGCAGGGAAACAGGGGAGAACACTGAAGCTTTCTTT